The clone carrying this T cell receptor (beta chain) was counted many times. Its antigen is currently unknown. Trimming cost V 4 bases and J 5 bases, with 21 bases left between them. Germline lookup yields CDR1 SGHRS and CDR2 YFSETQ. The CDR3 covers 16 residues. The investigators amplified TCR beta CDR3 regions from RNA transcripts. During a first-round RT-PCR of the TCR CDR3, the HTBI primer set was used. TCRdb analysed the multiplex PCR reads with MiXCR anew, one entry per CDR3 protein. The data contain 400,000 or so distinct CDR3 sequences, 11% to 15% of them singletons. The data belong to a study of T cells in Graves' hyperthyroidism and ophthalmopathy. Notes on the study in general: Appearing also in blood were most of the thyroid clonotypes expanded above 0.001. Classification by a 13 V-J model distinguished ophthalmopathy from stable hyperthyroidism.

Clinical symptoms, serum thyroxine and TRAb, thyroid ultrasound and orbital computed tomography together formed the diagnostic basis. This rearrangement joins TRBV5-1 to TRBJ1-1; D remains unclear. What was sequenced was blood. This sequence originates from a middle-aged man with Graves' ophthalmopathy. Written as DNA, the CDR3 is TGCGCCAGCAGCCTGAAGGGATCTGGTATTGAGACTGAAGCTTTCTTT. Protein product: CASSLKGSGIETEAFF. Based on the CDR3 plus reference TRBV5-1 and TRBJ1-1, the full variable domain is KAGVTQTPRYLIKTRGQQVTLSCSPISGHRSVSWYQQTPGQGLQFLFEYFSETQRNKGNFPGRFSGRQFSNSRSEMNVSTLELGDSALYLCASSLKGSGIETEAFFGQGTRLTVV.